One sample yielded the 16 T cell receptor beta chains listed below, sequenced in a study of T cells in Graves' hyperthyroidism and ophthalmopathy. TCR beta CDR3 regions were amplified from RNA. A set of HTBI primers served as the primers for a first-round RT-PCR of the TCR CDR3. TCRdb recomputed calls from the multiplex PCR reads with MiXCR, one row per CDR3 protein. The data contain 650,000 to 800,000 distinct CDR3 sequences, approximately 42% of them singletons. The sequenced sample was peripheral blood or thyroid tissue (not recorded which). The receptor set was obtained from an adult man with Graves' disease, either hyperthyroidism or ophthalmopathy (not recorded which).

This clonotype turned up a few times. This chain joins TRBV6-6 and TRBJ1-1; D might be TRBD1 (5 bases). This CDR3 region has 15 residues. Trimming stripped 5 bases from V and 2 bases from J, with 15 bases between. In germline, CDR1 is MNHNY, CDR2 SVGAGI (reference sequence). CDR3 protein: CASSPSGRPNTEAFF. The CDR3 coding sequence is TGTGCCAGCAGTCCCTCGGGACGGCCAAACACTGAAGCTTTCTTT.

A remark on this clonotype: One junction end does not reproduce the germline sequence, and a read error may be involved. The chain is built from TRBV19 and TRBJ1-1, with a possible D match to TRBD1 (5 bases). Germline CDR1 and CDR2: LNHDA and SQIVND (reference sequence). This CDR3 spans 16 amino acids. Here the CDR3 DNA reads TGTGCCAGTAGGACTCCTTTTCAGGGAGGGCGGACTGAAGCTTCCTTT. Translated, it gives CASRTPFQGGRTEASF.

This sequence joins TRBV19 and TRBJ2-7; D ambiguous. The CDR3 runs 13 residues. Trimming pared 8 bases from V and 5 bases from J, leaving 16 bases between. The V gene's germline CDR1 is LNHDA and CDR2 SQIVND (reference sequence). The DNA for the CDR3 is TGTGCCAGTGGTACCGCTTTTTTCAACGAGCAGTACTTC. This gives the protein CASGTAFFNEQYF. The full variable domain, in which reference TRBV19 and TRBJ2-7 provide the parts outside the CDR3, is DGGITQSPKYLFRKEGQNVTLSCEQNLNHDAMYWYRQDPGQGLRLIYYSQIVNDFQKGDIAEGYSVSREKKESFPLTVTSAQKNPTAFYLCASGTAFFNEQYFGPGTRLTVT.

CDR3 sequence (DNA): TGTGCCCTGGGGCAGGCGAACACCGGGGAGCTGTTTTTT. Protein: CALGQANTGELFF. This chain joins TRBV5-4 and TRBJ2-2; D may be TRBD1 (5 bases). The germline CDR1 and CDR2 sequences are SGHNT and YYREEE (reference sequence). Trimming shortened V by 10 bases and J by 0 bases, and 10 bases separated the two germline ends. The CDR3 totals 13 residues.

The chain has TRBV7-6 and TRBJ2-7; TRBD1 matches 9 bases. Germline V gives CDR1 SGHVS, CDR2 FNYEAQ. The V and J ends lost 5 bases and 0 bases, in that order; junction bases with no gene match: 5. CDR3 length: 15 residues. CDR3 residues: CASSPWDRDSYEQYF. CDR3 nucleotides: TGTGCCAGCAGCCCGTGGGACAGGGACTCCTACGAGCAGTACTTC.

This clonotype was observed a handful of times. The chain uses TRBV2 and TRBJ1-1; D not resolved. Germline V CDR1 and CDR2: SNHLY, FYNNEI. This CDR3 is built from 14 residues. V was cut by 4 bases and J by 0 bases, with 9 bases left in between. The CDR3 region is CASSVWGMNTEAFF. Here the CDR3 DNA reads TGTGCCAGCAGTGTGTGGGGAATGAACACTGAAGCTTTCTTT.

This clonotype was counted between two and nine times. The chain's CDR3 is CSVVVRSEKLFF. As DNA, the CDR3 is TGCAGCGTTGTGGTGAGGAGTGAAAAACTGTTTTTT. The chain uses TRBV29-1 and TRBJ1-4; unclear D gene. CDR1 and CDR2 (germline): SQVTM, ANQGSEA. V dropped 4 bases and J dropped 7 bases, with 10 bases sitting between them. The CDR3 runs 12 residues.

This clonotype was seen a handful of times. The V and J genes are TRBV6-6 and TRBJ1-4, with TRBD1 identical over 7 bases. With 8 bases clipped from V and 5 bases from J, the junction kept 5 bases outside the gene matches. CDR1 and CDR2 from the germline V gene are MNHNY and SVGAGI (reference sequence). CDR3 length equals 13 residues. CDR3 bases: TGTGCCAGCGGGGAAGGGGGCAATGAAAAACTGTTTTTT. Protein: CASGEGGNEKLFF.

The rearrangement uses TRBV29-1 and TRBJ2-5, with D maybe TRBD1 (5 bases). CDR1 and CDR2 from the germline V gene are SQVTM and ANQGSEA. Between the trimmed V and J ends, which lost 8 bases and 2 bases, there was a span of 15 bases. The CDR3 covers 13 residues. The CDR3 protein is CSQGHDPQETQYF. In nucleotides, the CDR3 is TGCAGCCAAGGACACGATCCTCAAGAGACCCAGTACTTC.

About this clonotype: The junction does not match germline at one end; this may be a read error. The chain recombines TRBV11-2 with TRBJ2-2, with 8 bases lining up with TRBD2. Germline CDR1 and CDR2: SGHAT and FQNNGV. CDR3 length: 15 amino acids. The CDR3 region is CASSLGTRNTGELFF. CDR3 sequence (DNA): TGTGCCAGCAGTTTAGGGACTAGAAACACCGGGGAGCTGTTTTTT. Complete variable domain (other parts from reference TRBV11-2 and TRBJ2-2): EAGVAQSPRYKIIEKRQSVAFWCNPISGHATLYWYQQILGQGPKLLIQFQNNGVVDDSQLPKDRFSAERLKGVDSTLKIQPAKLEDSAVYLCASSLGTRNTGELFFGEGSRLTVL.

This clonotype was picked up many times. The V and J genes are TRBV7-2 and TRBJ2-7; D remains unclear. The CDR3 has 12 amino acids. Germline CDR1 SGHTA, CDR2 FQGNSA. Trimming left V 5 bases short and J 5 bases short, with 10 bases between. CDR3 sequence: CASSGDMDEQYF. As DNA, the CDR3 is TGTGCCAGCAGCGGAGATATGGACGAGCAGTACTTC. Drawing the rest from reference TRBV7-2 and TRBJ2-7, the complete variable domain is GAGVSQSPSNKVTEKGKDVELRCDPISGHTALYWYRQSLGQGLEFLIYFQGNSAPDKSGLPSDRFSAERTGGSVSTLTIQRTQQEDSAVYLCASSGDMDEQYFGPGTRLTVT.

This sequence joins TRBV6-4 and TRBJ1-5; 8 positions agree with TRBD1. The J segment lost 3 bases and the V segment lost 6 bases, leaving 13 bases of the junction unmatched. The CDR3 covers 17 residues. Germline loops: CDR1 MRHNA, CDR2 SNTAGT. The CDR3 protein is CASSQSTGELPNQPQHF. The DNA of the CDR3 is TGTGCCAGCAGCCAATCGACAGGGGAATTACCCAATCAGCCCCAGCATTTT.

This clonotype occurred many times. The CDR3 sequence: CASSRAEGYTF. The CDR3 nucleotides are TGTGCCAGCTCCCGGGCGGAAGGCTACACCTTC. V gene TRBV7-9 combines with J gene TRBJ1-2; no clear D. Trimming took off 8 bases at V and 8 bases at J, with 12 bases between the two ends. Germline values: CDR1 SEHNR, CDR2 FQNEAQ (reference sequence). This CDR3 is 11 amino acids long. The full variable domain, rest sourced from reference TRBV7-9 and TRBJ1-2, is DTGVSQNPRHKITKRGQNVTFRCDPISEHNRLYWYRQTLGQGPEFLTYFQNEAQLEKSRLLSDRFSAERPKGSFSTLEIQRTEQGDSAMYLCASSRAEGYTFGSGTRLTVV.

With regard to this clonotype: A read error is possible here, since a much larger clone lies one base away. This chain joins TRBV29-1 and TRBJ1-3, with no clear D. Germline lookup yields CDR1 SQVTM and CDR2 ANQGSEA. The CDR3 consists of 14 residues. The V and J ends lost 4 bases and 16 bases respectively, with 26 bases between them. This chain's CDR3 is CSVADGQVEAWEYF. The CDR3 DNA reads TGCAGCGTTGCGGATGGGCAGGTCGAAGCCTGGGAGTATTTT. Together with reference TRBV29-1 and TRBJ1-3, the CDR3 gives the full variable domain: SAVISQKPSRDICQRGTSLTIQCQVDSQVTMMFWYRQQPGQSLTLIATANQGSEATYESGFVIDKFPISRPNLTFSTLTVSNMSPEDSSIYLCSVADGQVEAWEYFGEGSWLTVV.

In the case of this clonotype: Compared with germline, one end of the junction differs, possibly owing to a read error. This sequence joins TRBV7-3 and TRBJ1-1; D is possibly TRBD1 (5 bases). Germline V lookup: CDR1 SGHTA, CDR2 FQGTGA. This CDR3 has 16 residues. The CDR3 region is CASSQEGAGLNTEAFF. CDR3 coding DNA: TGCGCCAGCAGCCAAGAAGGGGCAGGGTTGAACACTGAAGCTTTCTTT.

This clonotype was detected many times. V is TRBV15 and J is TRBJ1-5, with D uncertain. Germline V gene lookup returns CDR1 LNHNV and CDR2 YYDKDF (reference sequence). This CDR3 comprises 15 residues. V was clipped by 1 base and J by 1 base, with 8 bases between them. For the CDR3, the DNA is TGTGCCACCAGCAGAGGGTTCTTGAGCAATCAGCCCCAGCATTTT. Its protein product is CATSRGFLSNQPQHF.